These 31 T cell receptor beta chains were sequenced from one sample in a study of cytomegalovirus exposure and HLA in healthy donors. This PCR relied on a set of 60 Vbeta primers and 13 Jbeta primers. The repertoire was sequenced with immunoSEQ multiplex PCR; TCRdb's copy has only in-frame clones and lacks some. The table lists some 190,000 clones, 76% of them singletons. The sample comprised PBMCs. Receptors originate from a man in his late teens or twenties in good health and CMV-seronegative.

This clone was picked up a small number of times. The chain links TRBV15 to TRBJ2-1, with D perhaps TRBD1 (5 bases). This CDR3 is built from 14 residues. V dropped 6 bases and J dropped 6 bases, with 15 bases sitting between them. Germline V CDR1 and CDR2: LNHNV, YYDKDF (reference sequence). The CDR3, as DNA: TGTGCCACCAGGCTCACAGGTGGTCCCAATGAGCAGTTCTTC. Its protein product is CATRLTGGPNEQFF.

This chain links TRBV28 with TRBJ2-7; D is uncertain. Trimming removed 3 bases at V and 2 bases at J, with 5 bases between. Germline V lookup: CDR1 MDHEN, CDR2 SYDVKM. The CDR3 is 12 residues long. The CDR3 spells CASSFIAYEQYF. CDR3 nucleotide sequence: TGTGCCAGCAGTTTCATAGCCTACGAGCAGTACTTC.

J is TRBJ1-1 and V is TRBV11-2, with 8 bases lining up with TRBD1. The germline gives CDR1 SGHAT, CDR2 FQNNGV. CDR3 length: 15 amino acids. Trimming at V came to 1 base and at J to 4 bases, leaving 5 bases not matched to a gene. Here the CDR3 reads CASSLVPGGGTEAFF. The CDR3 DNA sequence: TGTGCCAGCAGCTTAGTCCCAGGGGGCGGCACTGAAGCTTTCTTT.

A few counts support this clone. The gene calls are TRBV5-6 and TRBJ1-5, with D unclear. In germline, CDR1 is SGHDT, CDR2 YYEEEE. This CDR3 is 12 amino acids long. Trimming removed 2 bases from V and 6 bases from J, with 6 bases in between. CDR3: CASSFLSQPQHF. CDR3 nucleotide sequence: TGTGCCAGCAGCTTTTTATCTCAGCCCCAGCATTTT.

This chain links TRBV27 with TRBJ2-7, with 7 bases that match TRBD1. J was trimmed by 7 bases and V by 2 bases; bases with no gene match: 8. This CDR3 contains 14 residues. Germline V lookup: CDR1 MNHEY, CDR2 SMNVEV (reference sequence). The CDR3 spells CASSLRQGPFEQYF. Written as DNA, the CDR3 is TGTGCCAGCAGTTTAAGACAGGGCCCCTTTGAGCAGTACTTC.

The V call is TRBV9, the J call TRBJ1-2, with TRBD1 identical over 8 bases. The CDR3 loop spans 14 amino acids. Looked up from germline, CDR1 is SGDLS and CDR2 is YYNGEE. J was trimmed by 4 bases and V by 4 bases; bases with no gene match: 6. The CDR3 DNA reads as TGTGCCAGCAGCCAAGGGGACAGGTCCTATGGCTACACCTTC. It yields the protein CASSQGDRSYGYTF.

The V gene is TRBV19, the J gene TRBJ1-1; 7 bases agree with TRBD1. After removal of 5 bases from V and 2 bases from J, the junction contained 11 bases not matched to a gene. The V gene's germline CDR1 is LNHDA and CDR2 SQIVND (reference sequence). CDR3 size: 16 residues. The DNA for the CDR3 is TGTGCCAGTAGTTTCCGGTCGGCAGGGGGAAACACTGAAGCTTTCTTT. Amino acids: CASSFRSAGGNTEAFF.

V gene TRBV2 combines with J gene TRBJ2-3, with a weak D call TRBD1 (6 bases). Trimming pared 5 bases from V and 0 bases from J, leaving 12 bases between. The CDR3 consists of 15 residues. Germline CDR1 and CDR2: SNHLY and FYNNEI. Written as DNA, the CDR3 is TGTGCCAGCAGTTACAGGGTAACTAGCACAGATACGCAGTATTTT. The encoded protein is CASSYRVTSTDTQYF.

The chain combines TRBV9 with TRBJ2-1; D gene unclear. The V gene's germline CDR1 is SGDLS and CDR2 YYNGEE. CDR3 length: 14 amino acids. Trimming stripped 0 bases from V and 0 bases from J, with 4 bases between. The CDR3 protein is CASSVVVSYNEQFF. CDR3 bases: TGTGCCAGCAGCGTAGTCGTCTCCTACAATGAGCAGTTCTTC.

This clone occurred once. The chain links TRBV28 to TRBJ2-6; perhaps TRBD1 as D (5 bases). Trimming removed 10 bases from V and 4 bases from J, with 14 bases in between. The CDR3 sequence is 14 residues long. Germline V gene sequence: CDR1 MDHEN, CDR2 SYDVKM. This CDR3 reads CAIQGSRGANVLTF. In DNA form, the CDR3 reads TGTGCCATCCAGGGTTCGCGGGGGGCCAACGTCCTGACTTTC.

V and J are TRBV5-5 and TRBJ1-5; D is unclear. The CDR3 totals 14 residues. V gave up 0 bases and J gave up 4 bases, with 8 bases separating them. Germline V gene lookup returns CDR1 SGHKS and CDR2 YYEKEE (reference sequence). The CDR3 nucleotides are TGTGCCAGCAGCTTGGCGGTCCTTAATCAGCCCCAGCATTTT. Translating gives CASSLAVLNQPQHF.

The J gene is TRBJ1-4, the V gene TRBV5-6; 7 nucleotides line up with TRBD1. The CDR3 runs 15 residues. Per the germline V gene, CDR1 is SGHDT and CDR2 is YYEEEE. V dropped 3 bases and J dropped 5; count of bases not matched to a gene: 7. CDR3 coding DNA: TGTGCCAGCAGCTCAGGGGGGCAGCTGAATGAAAAACTGTTTTTT. Amino acid sequence: CASSSGGQLNEKLFF.

The genes are TRBV18 and TRBJ1-1; D remains unclear. CDR1 and CDR2 (germline): KGHSH, LQKENI. V lost 6 bases and J 0 bases, leaving 17 bases between the germline ends. CDR3 size: 16 residues. The CDR3 nucleotides are TGTGCCAGCTCCCCCTCCCAGGTTGGAATGAACACTGAAGCTTTCTTT. Its translation is CASSPSQVGMNTEAFF.

This clone was seen once. The V and J genes are TRBV18 and TRBJ2-1; 8 bases are a match to TRBD2. The CDR3 covers 15 residues. The germline gives CDR1 KGHSH, CDR2 LQKENI. J gave up 5 bases and V 0 bases, and 3 bases lay outside the gene matches. In DNA, the CDR3 is TGTGCCAGCTCACCACCGGACGGGGGGGACAATGAGCAGTTCTTC. Translation gives CASSPPDGGDNEQFF.

In its sample, this clone was seen once. The chain couples TRBV7-2 to TRBJ2-3; D gene unclear. The CDR3 is 15 residues long. V was clipped by 1 base and J by 2 bases, with 10 bases between them. From germline, CDR1 is SGHTA and CDR2 FQGNSA. The CDR3 is CASSLGGRNTDTQYF. CDR3 DNA sequence: TGTGCCAGCAGCTTAGGAGGTAGAAACACAGATACGCAGTATTTT.

The V call is TRBV27, the J call TRBJ1-1; D perhaps matches TRBD1 (5 bases). Trimming took off 4 bases at V and 0 bases at J, with 9 bases between the two ends. Germline V gives CDR1 MNHEY, CDR2 SMNVEV (reference sequence). The CDR3 has 14 amino acids. This CDR3 is CASSSDTLNTEAFF. The CDR3 region has the DNA TGTGCCAGCAGTTCGGACACTCTGAACACTGAAGCTTTCTTT.

This chain links TRBV6-6 with TRBJ1-1; 7 positions match TRBD1. Trimming removed 2 bases from V and 7 bases from J; junction bases left unmatched: 4. The germline V gene encodes CDR1 MNHNY and CDR2 SVGAGI (reference sequence). The CDR3 runs to 13 residues. The CDR3 loop is CASSYRGQREAFF. Written as DNA, the CDR3 is TGTGCCAGCAGTTACCGGGGACAGCGTGAAGCTTTCTTT.

The chain combines TRBV9 with TRBJ1-1, with a weak D call TRBD1 (5 bases). V lost 0 bases and J 8 bases, leaving 14 bases between the germline ends. This CDR3 has 14 amino acids. Germline assignment: CDR1 SGDLS and CDR2 YYNGEE. The CDR3 bases are TGTGCCAGCAGCGTAGCAGGGCGGGGGGTGGAAGCTTTCTTT. The encoded protein is CASSVAGRGVEAFF. Full variable domain (remainder filled in from reference TRBV9 and TRBJ1-1): DSGVTQTPKHLITATGQRVTLRCSPRSGDLSVYWYQQSLDQGLQFLIQYYNGEERAKGNILERFSAQQFPDLHSELNLSSLELGDSALYFCASSVAGRGVEAFFGQGTRLTVV.

The chain joins TRBV28 to TRBJ1-2, with D maybe TRBD1 (6 bases). Germline V gene lookup returns CDR1 MDHEN and CDR2 SYDVKM. Trimming shortened V by 5 bases and J by 9 bases, and 16 bases separated the two germline ends. There are 13 residues in the CDR3. CDR3 DNA: TGTGCCAGCAGTAGCACGGGACACCCAAGCTACACCTTC. This encodes CASSSTGHPSYTF.

This clone has more than one count but fewer than ten. The gene calls are TRBV27 and TRBJ2-3, with 13 bases matching TRBD2. J lost 1 base, V lost 5 bases, and 0 bases had no gene match. The CDR3 consists of 15 residues. Germline V gene sequence: CDR1 MNHEY, CDR2 SMNVEV (reference sequence). The CDR3 loop is CASSGTSGGTDTQYF. As DNA, the CDR3 is TGTGCCAGCAGTGGGACTAGCGGGGGCACAGATACGCAGTATTTT.

As regards this clone: A junction end diverges from the germline sequence, so it may reflect a read error. The V gene is TRBV7-7, the J gene TRBJ2-5; TRBD2 might be the D (6 bases). CDR3 length equals 13 residues. Germline V gives CDR1 SSHAT, CDR2 FNYEAQ (reference sequence). This CDR3 is CASSLASVGTQYF. DNA for the CDR3: TGTGCTAGCAGCTTAGCTAGCGTGGGGACCCAGTACTTC.

CDR3 bases: TGTGCCAGCAGCGTCGACGGGAGTTTAGTCAATGAGCAGTTCTTC. Translation gives CASSVDGSLVNEQFF. This chain links TRBV9 with TRBJ2-1; D might be TRBD2 (6 bases). Germline CDR1 and CDR2: SGDLS and YYNGEE. The V end was cut by 2 bases, the J end by 6 bases, with 15 bases between. This CDR3 has 15 residues.

This chain joins TRBV28 and TRBJ2-5; tentative D call: TRBD2 (6 bases). CDR3 length equals 13 residues. Between the trimmed V and J ends, which lost 7 bases and 5 bases, there was a span of 14 bases. Looked up from germline, CDR1 is MDHEN and CDR2 is SYDVKM. The CDR3 protein is CASNDLARETQYF. The CDR3 DNA is TGTGCCAGCAATGACCTAGCGCGGGAGACCCAGTACTTC.

This clone occurred once. The genes are TRBV2 and TRBJ2-7; 7 bases align to TRBD2. The germline CDR1 and CDR2 sequences are SNHLY and FYNNEI. V shed 0 bases, J shed 11 bases, and the junction held 7 bases outside the gene matches. The CDR3 runs to 13 residues. The CDR3 loop reads CASSEARREGEYF. CDR3 DNA sequence: TGTGCCAGCAGTGAAGCAAGGAGGGAGGGAGAGTACTTC.

On this clone itself: Relative to the germline gene, one junction end is altered; a read error may explain this. The chain combines TRBV5-4 with TRBJ1-1; the D gene is possibly TRBD1 (6 bases). Germline V gene lookup returns CDR1 SGHNT and CDR2 YYREEE (reference sequence). This CDR3 has 15 amino acids. The CDR3 sequence: CASSDGGQGTTESFF. In nucleotides, the CDR3 is TGTGCCAGCAGCGATGGAGGCCAGGGGACCACTGAATCTTTCTTT.

As to this clone: Additional DNA sequences in this sample encode the identical CDR3. The rearrangement joins TRBV19 to TRBJ1-2; D may be TRBD1 (6 bases). The CDR3 totals 15 residues. Germline CDR1 reads LNHDA; CDR2 reads SQIVND (reference sequence). The V and J ends lost 0 bases and 3 bases respectively, with 11 bases between them. CDR3 in amino acids: CASSIEQGGDYGYTF. The CDR3 nucleotides read TGTGCCAGTAGTATAGAACAAGGGGGGGACTATGGCTACACCTTC.

This chain connects TRBV10-3 to TRBJ2-7; 7 bases are shared with TRBD1. Germline CDR1 reads ENHRY; CDR2 reads SYGVKD. This CDR3 contains 13 residues. V shed 6 bases, J shed 6 bases, and the junction held 8 bases outside the gene matches. In DNA, the CDR3 is TGTGCCATCAGCTCCGACAGGGTGAGCGAGCAGTACTTC. Amino acid sequence: CAISSDRVSEQYF.

Written as DNA, the CDR3 is TGCGCCAGCAGCTTGGGACTAGGCCCAGATACGCAGTATTTT. Translating it yields CASSLGLGPDTQYF. This sequence joins TRBV5-1 and TRBJ2-3; possibly TRBD2 for D (6 bases). CDR3 length: 14 residues. From germline, CDR1 is SGHRS and CDR2 YFSETQ. V dropped 0 bases and J dropped 4 bases, with 9 bases sitting between them.

The chain links TRBV7-2 to TRBJ2-7; 7 bases align to TRBD2. CDR3 size: 14 residues. The J segment lost 2 bases and the V segment lost 5 bases, leaving 6 bases of the junction unmatched. CDR1 and CDR2 from the germline V gene are SGHTA and FQGNSA. The DNA for the CDR3 is TGTGCCAGCAGCCTGGGGGAGGGTCCCTACGAGCAGTACTTC. This sequence encodes CASSLGEGPYEQYF.

Regarding this clone: The sample has other DNA sequences that encode this CDR3 too. The rearrangement joins TRBV28 to TRBJ1-2; maybe TRBD1 (5 bases). The CDR3 consists of 13 residues. Germline V lookup: CDR1 MDHEN, CDR2 SYDVKM. V was trimmed by 2 bases and J by 4 bases, leaving 8 bases between them. The CDR3 DNA is TGTGCCAGCAGTTTACTGGGGGGCTATGGCTACACCTTC. As protein: CASSLLGGYGYTF.

The rearrangement links TRBV7-9 to TRBJ2-3, with D uncertain. This CDR3 comprises 14 residues. The germline V and J ends were trimmed by 1 base and 3 bases, with 8 bases remaining between them. CDR1 and CDR2 from the germline V gene are SEHNR and FQNEAQ (reference sequence). The CDR3 bases are TGTGCCAGCAGCTTAGACCCCCAGACAGATACGCAGTATTTT. Translating gives CASSLDPQTDTQYF.